The 18 T cell receptor beta chains given below trace back to one sample, sequenced in a study of monozygotic twins with inflammatory bowel disease. TCRdb reprocessed the 5' RACE reads and stores each CDR3 protein as one record, lacking DNA. This sample's clone table lists 420,000 or so distinct CDR3 sequences. The source material was blood. The receptors stem from a human donor with ulcerative colitis or Crohn's disease, or a healthy co-twin of an affected twin (not recorded which).

The rearrangement joins TRBV7-2 to TRBJ1-6. CDR1 and CDR2 (germline): SGHTA, FQGNSA. The CDR3 length is 12 residues. The CDR3 loop reads CASRNIKSPLHF.

The chain couples TRBV20-1 to TRBJ2-7; TCRdb selects TRBD2, and the lack of DNA leaves this call unchecked. Germline V gene data show CDR1 as DFQATT and CDR2 as SNEGSKA (reference sequence). The CDR3 is made up of 15 amino acids. CDR3: CSASPRERGSYEQYF.

The chain carries TRBV3-1 and TRBJ1-4. The CDR3 sequence is 12 residues long. Germline CDR1 LGHDT, CDR2 YNNKEL (reference sequence). The CDR3 region is CASSQGKEKLFF.

The chain uses TRBV18 and TRBJ1-5. The germline V gene has CDR1 KGHSH and CDR2 LQKENI. The CDR3 is 16 amino acids. The CDR3 protein is CASSPGVPLGNQPQHF.

The V gene is TRBV29-1, the J gene TRBJ1-2; TCRdb selects TRBD1, and the lack of DNA leaves this call unchecked. The CDR3 extends over 11 amino acids. Germline CDR1 is SQVTM and CDR2 is ANQGSEA. This CDR3 reads CSVGTRDGYTF.

V and J are TRBV18 and TRBJ1-5; TCRdb names TRBD1, which stays unverified in the absence of DNA. CDR1 and CDR2 from the germline V gene are KGHSH and LQKENI. The CDR3 has 14 amino acids. CDR3 loop: CASSPDSGNQPQHF.

V usage is TRBV7-2 and J usage is TRBJ2-7; the D call of TRBD1 rests on TCRdb alone, since no DNA is present to check it. The CDR3 is made up of 16 amino acids. CDR1 is SGHTA, CDR2 FQGNSA, per germline. The CDR3 spells CASSLDGGGVGYEQYF.

This sequence joins TRBV5-1 and TRBJ2-5; without DNA, the TCRdb call of TRBD1 cannot be checked. Germline V CDR1 and CDR2: SGHRS, YFSETQ. This CDR3 spans 16 amino acids. CDR3 loop: CASSLAGVGGQETQYF.

The V and J genes are TRBV18 and TRBJ1-6. Germline assignment: CDR1 KGHSH and CDR2 LQKENI. The CDR3 extends over 15 amino acids. The CDR3 protein is CASTRDGASGSPLHF.

The J gene is TRBJ1-4, the V gene TRBV29-1; TCRdb returns TRBD1, unconfirmable since there is no DNA. Germline CDR1 is SQVTM and CDR2 is ANQGSEA. The CDR3 consists of 13 residues. This chain's CDR3 is CSAGQGANEKLFF.

The chain carries TRBV5-1 and TRBJ2-3; with no DNA, the TCRdb D assignment of TRBD2 cannot be verified. Germline-derived CDR1 and CDR2 are SGHRS and YFSETQ. CDR3 length equals 15 residues. The CDR3 reads CASSLRREWGDTQYF.

The V call is TRBV7-2, the J call TRBJ1-1. This CDR3 is built from 11 residues. In germline, CDR1 is SGHTA, CDR2 FQGNSA. The CDR3 loop reads CASIGPSGAFF.

The chain has TRBV5-6 and TRBJ2-3. The CDR3 contains 14 residues. Germline V gene sequence: CDR1 SGHDT, CDR2 YYEEEE. The CDR3 protein is CASSLPQGTDTQYF.

The genes are TRBV13 and TRBJ2-5; the D call from TCRdb, TRBD1, cannot be confirmed without DNA. The V gene's germline CDR1 is PRHDT and CDR2 FYEKMQ (reference sequence). CDR3 size: 12 residues. CDR3 region: CASSLDSQGPYF.

The gene calls are TRBV6-5 and TRBJ2-4; the D call from TCRdb, TRBD1, cannot be confirmed without DNA. Germline loops: CDR1 MNHEY, CDR2 SVGAGI. CDR3 length: 13 residues. The CDR3 sequence: CASWGGDKYIQYF.

V usage is TRBV7-9 and J usage is TRBJ2-1. CDR1 and CDR2 (germline): SEHNR, FQNEAQ (reference sequence). The CDR3 consists of 13 residues. CDR3: CASSLGRPNEQFF.

The chain uses TRBV3-1 and TRBJ1-2; as DNA is missing, the TRBD1 call by TCRdb cannot be tested. CDR1 LGHDT and CDR2 YNNKEL come from the germline V gene (reference sequence). CDR3 size: 15 residues. This chain's CDR3 is CASSHFGQGANGYTF.

The chain combines TRBV5-1 with TRBJ2-1; TCRdb calls TRBD2, which cannot be checked without DNA. The CDR3 sequence is 17 residues long. CDR1 is SGHRS and CDR2 is YFSETQ in the germline V gene. The CDR3 loop is CASSLTSGSRVGNEQFF.